These T cell receptor beta chains were read from a single sample in a study of beta chain features in type 1 diabetes. Assay: immunoSEQ multiplex PCR; the TCRdb copy retains only in-frame clones and omits some. The sample records more than 300,000 clones, over 9% being singletons. Input material: central memory CD4+ T cells from blood. The receptors stem from a young man with type 1 diabetes. Each CDR3 is given with its conserved first and last residue. Fields, in order: CDR3 protein, CDR3 DNA, V gene, clone size, D gene, J gene. D genes are given only for firm matches. Clone size appears in some rows only: once, few, many, or a class for an expanded clone.

CDR3aa: CASSSGTGASYEQYF; CDR3nt: TGTGCCAGCAGTTCCGGGACGGGGGCCTCCTACGAGCAGTACTTC; v_gene: TRBV21-1; abundance: medium-sized; d_gene: -; j_gene: TRBJ2-7
CDR3aa: CASSSQGAGRETQYF; CDR3nt: TGTGCCAGCAGCTCACAGGGGGCTGGGCGGGAGACCCAGTACTTC; v_gene: TRBV28; abundance: -; d_gene: TRBD1; j_gene: TRBJ2-5
CDR3aa: CAISAGTNEQFF; CDR3nt: TGTGCCATCAGTGCCGGGACCAATGAGCAGTTCTTC; v_gene: TRBV10-3; abundance: few; d_gene: -; j_gene: TRBJ2-1
CDR3aa: CASSGGMWDTEAFF; CDR3nt: TGTGCCAGCAGCGGAGGGATGTGGGACACTGAAGCTTTCTTT; v_gene: TRBV9; abundance: few; d_gene: -; j_gene: TRBJ1-1
CDR3aa: CASSGRTRAGAAYEQYF; CDR3nt: TGTGCCAGCAGCGGTCGGACCCGGGCGGGGGCTGCCTACGAGCAGTACTTC; v_gene: TRBV7-9; abundance: -; d_gene: -; j_gene: TRBJ2-7
CDR3aa: CASSPGGRAADTQYF; CDR3nt: TGTGCCAGCTCCCCGGGCGGGAGGGCCGCAGATACGCAGTATTTT; v_gene: TRBV28; abundance: few; d_gene: TRBD2; j_gene: TRBJ2-3
CDR3aa: CASSHGRARSDTQYF; CDR3nt: TGTGCCAGCAGTCACGGGAGGGCCAGATCAGATACGCAGTATTTT; v_gene: TRBV6-5; abundance: few; d_gene: TRBD2; j_gene: TRBJ2-3
CDR3aa: CASGQGSGANVLTF; CDR3nt: TGTGCCAGCGGACAGGGGAGTGGGGCCAACGTCCTGACTTTC; v_gene: TRBV7-3; abundance: few; d_gene: TRBD1; j_gene: TRBJ2-6
CDR3aa: CASGVRPVFYEQYF; CDR3nt: TGTGCCAGCGGCGTTCGGCCAGTTTTCTACGAGCAGTACTTC; v_gene: TRBV27; abundance: -; d_gene: -; j_gene: TRBJ2-7
CDR3aa: CASRSGPSYNEQFF; CDR3nt: TGTGCCAGCAGGAGTGGGCCCTCCTACAATGAGCAGTTCTTC; v_gene: TRBV6-4; abundance: few; d_gene: -; j_gene: TRBJ2-1
CDR3aa: CASSNGTGEYEQYF; CDR3nt: TGTGCCAGCAGCAACGGGACAGGGGAGTACGAGCAGTACTTC; v_gene: TRBV21-1; abundance: many; d_gene: -; j_gene: TRBJ2-7
CDR3aa: CASSLLGANQPQHF; CDR3nt: TGTGCCAGCAGTCTACTTGGGGCCAATCAGCCCCAGCATTTT; v_gene: TRBV6-6; abundance: few; d_gene: -; j_gene: TRBJ1-5
CDR3aa: CASSSLTVYNEQFF; CDR3nt: TGTGCCAGCAGTTCCTTGACTGTTTACAATGAGCAGTTCTTC; v_gene: TRBV28; abundance: many; d_gene: -; j_gene: TRBJ2-1
CDR3aa: CASSVDGGMNTEAFF; CDR3nt: TGTGCCAGCAGCGTCGACGGCGGGATGAACACTGAAGCTTTCTTT; v_gene: TRBV9; abundance: -; d_gene: -; j_gene: TRBJ1-1
CDR3aa: CASAGGFHYEQYF; CDR3nt: TGTGCCAGCGCCGGGGGGTTTCACTACGAGCAGTACTTC; v_gene: TRBV28; abundance: -; d_gene: TRBD2; j_gene: TRBJ2-7
CDR3aa: CASSPSESNYGYTF; CDR3nt: TGTGCCAGCAGCCCCAGCGAGTCTAACTATGGCTACACCTTC; v_gene: TRBV27; abundance: -; d_gene: -; j_gene: TRBJ1-2
CDR3aa: CAWPDIANTGELFF; CDR3nt: TGTGCCTGGCCAGACATCGCGAACACCGGGGAGCTGTTTTTT; v_gene: TRBV30; abundance: many; d_gene: -; j_gene: TRBJ2-2
CDR3aa: CASSPSGRLKRETQYF; CDR3nt: TGTGCCAGCAGCCCTTCGGGACGTCTCAAAAGGGAGACCCAGTACTTC; v_gene: TRBV7-9; abundance: few; d_gene: -; j_gene: TRBJ2-5
CDR3aa: CASRRALGNEQFF; CDR3nt: TGTGCCAGCAGGAGGGCCCTGGGGAATGAGCAGTTCTTC; v_gene: TRBV7-9; abundance: -; d_gene: -; j_gene: TRBJ2-1
CDR3aa: CASSRYYEQYF; CDR3nt: TGTGCCAGCAGTCGATACTACGAGCAGTACTTC; v_gene: TRBV28; abundance: many; d_gene: -; j_gene: TRBJ2-7
CDR3aa: CASSPSSGRDGRNEQFF; CDR3nt: TGTGCCAGCAGTCCTTCAAGCGGGAGGGACGGGCGGAATGAGCAGTTCTTC; v_gene: TRBV27; abundance: -; d_gene: TRBD2; j_gene: TRBJ2-1
CDR3aa: CASSLARGRVDVLTF; CDR3nt: TGTGCCAGCAGCTTAGCGAGGGGCAGAGTAGACGTCCTGACTTTC; v_gene: TRBV11-3; abundance: -; d_gene: -; j_gene: TRBJ2-6
CDR3aa: CASSLDTDSYDYTF; CDR3nt: TGCGCCAGCAGCTTGGACACGGACAGCTATGACTACACCTTC; v_gene: TRBV5-1; abundance: -; d_gene: -; j_gene: TRBJ1-2
CDR3aa: CASSLMSSGNEQFF; CDR3nt: TGCGCCAGCAGCCTTATGAGCAGTGGCAATGAGCAGTTCTTC; v_gene: TRBV5-1; abundance: -; d_gene: -; j_gene: TRBJ2-1
CDR3aa: CASSVVPNTEAFF; CDR3nt: TGTGCCAGCAGCGTAGTGCCGAACACTGAAGCTTTCTTT; v_gene: TRBV9; abundance: -; d_gene: -; j_gene: TRBJ1-1
CDR3aa: CASSTRRGGEHETQYF; CDR3nt: TGTGCCAGCAGCACACGTCGTGGGGGGGAGCATGAGACCCAGTACTTC; v_gene: TRBV7-2; abundance: many; d_gene: TRBD2; j_gene: TRBJ2-5
CDR3aa: CASSPRRGEQFF; CDR3nt: TGCGCCAGCAGCCCCAGGAGGGGTGAGCAGTTCTTC; v_gene: TRBV7-2; abundance: -; d_gene: -; j_gene: TRBJ2-1
CDR3aa: CASSIAGPGANVLTF; CDR3nt: TGTGCCAGTAGTATAGCAGGACCCGGGGCCAACGTCCTGACTTTC; v_gene: TRBV19; abundance: few; d_gene: -; j_gene: TRBJ2-6
CDR3aa: CAWSVNLGGTEAFF; CDR3nt: TGTGCCTGGAGTGTAAATCTCGGGGGAACTGAAGCTTTCTTT; v_gene: TRBV30; abundance: few; d_gene: -; j_gene: TRBJ1-1
CDR3aa: CASSLHRRHTEAFF; CDR3nt: TGTGCCAGCAGTTTACACAGGAGGCACACTGAAGCTTTCTTT; v_gene: TRBV27; abundance: -; d_gene: -; j_gene: TRBJ1-1
CDR3aa: CAIRGESAGQGTGELFF; CDR3nt: TGTGCCATCAGGGGCGAGAGCGCAGGACAGGGGACCGGGGAGCTGTTTTTT; v_gene: TRBV10-3; abundance: few; d_gene: TRBD1; j_gene: TRBJ2-2
CDR3aa: CASSLGSFRGGETQYF; CDR3nt: TGTGCTAGCAGCTTAGGTTCGTTCCGGGGAGGAGAGACCCAGTACTTC; v_gene: TRBV7-7; abundance: -; d_gene: -; j_gene: TRBJ2-5
CDR3aa: CASSETPAGVGEQYF; CDR3nt: TGTGCCAGCAGTGAGACCCCAGCGGGAGTGGGGGAGCAGTACTTC; v_gene: TRBV2; abundance: few; d_gene: TRBD2; j_gene: TRBJ2-7
CDR3aa: CAIRGVSYNEQFF; CDR3nt: TGTGCCATCAGGGGGGTGTCCTACAATGAGCAGTTCTTC; v_gene: TRBV10-3; abundance: -; d_gene: -; j_gene: TRBJ2-1
CDR3aa: CASSYSGQGGEDTQYF; CDR3nt: TGTGCCAGCAGTTACTCCGGACAGGGTGGAGAAGATACGCAGTATTTT; v_gene: TRBV6-5; abundance: -; d_gene: TRBD1; j_gene: TRBJ2-3
CDR3aa: CASSHEPYEQYF; CDR3nt: TGCGCCAGCAGTCACGAGCCCTACGAGCAGTACTTC; v_gene: TRBV23-1; abundance: -; d_gene: -; j_gene: TRBJ2-7
CDR3aa: CASSLPGQRRTEAFF; CDR3nt: TGTGCCAGCAGTCTCCCGGGACAACGGAGGACTGAAGCTTTCTTT; v_gene: TRBV28; abundance: -; d_gene: -; j_gene: TRBJ1-1
CDR3aa: CASSDGGIYEQYF; CDR3nt: TGCGCCAGCAGTGATGGCGGAATCTACGAGCAGTACTTC; v_gene: TRBV10-1; abundance: -; d_gene: -; j_gene: TRBJ2-7
CDR3aa: CASSGEGVGETQYF; CDR3nt: TGTGCCAGCAGTGGCGAGGGGGTTGGGGAGACCCAGTACTTC; v_gene: TRBV2; abundance: -; d_gene: -; j_gene: TRBJ2-5
CDR3aa: CASSLVASGRHEQYF; CDR3nt: TGTGCCAGCAGCTTGGTGGCTAGCGGGAGGCACGAGCAGTACTTC; v_gene: TRBV5-4; abundance: -; d_gene: TRBD2; j_gene: TRBJ2-7
CDR3aa: CASSLAVGHEKLFF; CDR3nt: TGTGCCAGCAGCTTAGCGGTGGGCCATGAAAAACTGTTTTTT; v_gene: TRBV7-2; abundance: -; d_gene: -; j_gene: TRBJ1-4
CDR3aa: CASSTGQGAYGYTF; CDR3nt: TGTGCCAGCAGCACGGGACAGGGGGCCTATGGCTACACCTTC; v_gene: TRBV7-2; abundance: few; d_gene: TRBD1; j_gene: TRBJ1-2
CDR3aa: CASSQEGTPTDTQYF; CDR3nt: TGTGCCAGCAGCCAAGAAGGCACTCCCACAGATACGCAGTATTTT; v_gene: TRBV4-2; abundance: many; d_gene: -; j_gene: TRBJ2-3
CDR3aa: CASRTQGNTEAFF; CDR3nt: TGTGCCAGCAGGACCCAGGGGAACACTGAAGCTTTCTTT; v_gene: TRBV7-8; abundance: -; d_gene: -; j_gene: TRBJ1-1
CDR3aa: CASNTETQYF; CDR3nt: TGTGCCAGCAACACGGAGACCCAGTACTTC; v_gene: TRBV6-1; abundance: -; d_gene: -; j_gene: TRBJ2-5
CDR3aa: CASSLYLKGTDTQYF; CDR3nt: TGTGCCAGCAGTTTATATCTTAAGGGCACAGATACGCAGTATTTT; v_gene: TRBV27; abundance: few; d_gene: -; j_gene: TRBJ2-3
CDR3aa: CASSFIRTSRTYEQYF; CDR3nt: TGTGCCAGCAGTTTTATTAGGACTAGCCGAACCTACGAGCAGTACTTC; v_gene: TRBV28; abundance: -; d_gene: TRBD2; j_gene: TRBJ2-7
CDR3aa: CASRGTLAGELFF; CDR3nt: TGTGCCAGCAGGGGGACTCTCGCCGGGGAGCTGTTTTTT; v_gene: TRBV27; abundance: -; d_gene: -; j_gene: TRBJ2-2
CDR3aa: CASNLAGDDEQYF; CDR3nt: TGTGCCAGCAATCTAGCGGGAGACGACGAGCAGTACTTC; v_gene: TRBV6-6; abundance: few; d_gene: TRBD2; j_gene: TRBJ2-7
CDR3aa: CASSLEGQGNYGYTF; CDR3nt: TGCGCCAGCAGCTTGGAGGGACAGGGGAACTATGGCTACACCTTC; v_gene: TRBV5-1; abundance: -; d_gene: TRBD1; j_gene: TRBJ1-2
CDR3aa: CASSLETGTWAFF; CDR3nt: TGTGCCAGCAGCTTAGAAACCGGGACTTGGGCGTTCTTC; v_gene: TRBV7-2; abundance: -; d_gene: -; j_gene: TRBJ2-1
CDR3aa: CASSSFWDSSYEQYF; CDR3nt: TGTGCCAGCAGTTCCTTTTGGGACAGCTCCTACGAGCAGTACTTC; v_gene: TRBV27; abundance: -; d_gene: TRBD1; j_gene: TRBJ2-7
CDR3aa: CASSDEANVLTF; CDR3nt: TGTGCCAGCAGCGACGAAGCCAACGTCCTGACTTTC; v_gene: TRBV7-9; abundance: few; d_gene: -; j_gene: TRBJ2-6
CDR3aa: CASSLRGTVRAEQYF; CDR3nt: TGTGCCAGCAGTTTACGGGGGACAGTACGAGCCGAGCAGTACTTC; v_gene: TRBV27; abundance: -; d_gene: -; j_gene: TRBJ2-7